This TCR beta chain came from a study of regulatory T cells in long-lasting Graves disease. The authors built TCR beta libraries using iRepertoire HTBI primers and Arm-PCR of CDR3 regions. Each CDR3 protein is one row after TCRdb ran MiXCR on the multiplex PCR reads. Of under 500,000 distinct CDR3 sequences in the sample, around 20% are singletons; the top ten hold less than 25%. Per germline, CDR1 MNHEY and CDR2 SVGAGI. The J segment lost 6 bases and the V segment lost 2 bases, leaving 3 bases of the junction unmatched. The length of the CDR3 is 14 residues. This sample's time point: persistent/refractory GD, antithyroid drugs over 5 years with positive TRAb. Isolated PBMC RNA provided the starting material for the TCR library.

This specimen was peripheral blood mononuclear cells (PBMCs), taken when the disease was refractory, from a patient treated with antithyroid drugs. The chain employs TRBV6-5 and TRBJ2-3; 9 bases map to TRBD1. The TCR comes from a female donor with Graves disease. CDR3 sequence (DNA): TGTGCCAGCAGTTACAGAGACAGGGGGGATACGCAGTATTTT. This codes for CASSYRDRGDTQYF.